This T cell receptor beta chain comes out of a study of beta chain features in type 1 diabetes. On the study more broadly: All samples yielded some 100,000,000 examined sorted cells. Findings and limits, study-wide: Moderate but significant shortening of TCRB CDR3s was recorded in all four CD4+ subsets from Type 1 diabetes patients. HLA effects on TCRB rearrangement stayed unresolved here.

This clone was observed a few times. Its specificity is not known. V gave up 2 bases and J gave up 2 bases; unmatched junction bases: 3. Germline V gene data show CDR1 as MDHEN and CDR2 as SYDVKM. This CDR3 comprises 14 residues. Of the isolated RNA, all was reverse transcribed, and so the sequenced material was expressed TCRB transcripts. Clones were sequenced by immunoSEQ multiplex PCR, and TCRdb holds only the in-frame ones, with some missing. The data hold 640,000 or so clones, with under 15% observed a single time. J is TRBJ2-7 and V is TRBV28; 7 bases align to TRBD1. This receptor was taken from a man between 18 and 29 years old with type 1 diabetes. Sequencing was performed on naive CD4+ T cells from blood. The CDR3 sequence: CASSLGTAAYEQYF. Written as DNA, the CDR3 is TGTGCCAGCAGTTTAGGGACAGCCGCCTACGAGCAGTACTTC.